A selection of T cell receptor beta chains follows, all from one sample in a study of shared clonotypes between healthy human individuals. Clones were read by immunoSEQ multiplex PCR, and TCRdb kept only the in-frame ones, dropping some. This table has nearly 600,000 clones, nearly 97% appearing once. Specimen: naive CD8+ T cells sorted from blood. The receptor source for this set is a woman under 40 in good health. Each CDR3 is given with its conserved first and last residue. A D gene is named only where the DNA matches it firmly. Clone size appears in some rows only: once, few, many, or a class for an expanded clone.

j_call: TRBJ2-2; v_call: TRBV27; d_call: .; clone_size: .; cdr3_nt: TGTGCCAGCAGTTTATCGAGCGGGACAAAGAACACCGGGGAGCTGTTTTTT; cdr3_aa: CASSLSSGTKNTGELFF
j_call: TRBJ1-1; v_call: TRBV6-6; d_call: .; clone_size: .; cdr3_nt: TGTGCCAGCAGTTACCCCGGGACTTTTGAAGCTTTCTTT; cdr3_aa: CASSYPGTFEAFF
j_call: TRBJ1-2; v_call: TRBV4-1; d_call: TRBD1; clone_size: once; cdr3_nt: TGCGCCAGCAGCCACCCGGGACAGGGGTACTACACCTTC; cdr3_aa: CASSHPGQGYYTF
j_call: TRBJ2-7; v_call: TRBV2; d_call: .; clone_size: .; cdr3_nt: TGTGCCAGCAGTGAGAGTGGGGGTTTCTCCTACGAGCAGTACTTC; cdr3_aa: CASSESGGFSYEQYF
j_call: TRBJ1-1; v_call: TRBV6-5; d_call: .; clone_size: .; cdr3_nt: TGTGCCAGCAGTGATTCCGTTTACCACACTGAAGCTTTCTTT; cdr3_aa: CASSDSVYHTEAFF
j_call: TRBJ2-7; v_call: TRBV5-6; d_call: TRBD2; clone_size: .; cdr3_nt: TGTGCCAGCAGCTCGCCGACTAGCGGGAGTGGGTACGAGCAGTACTTC; cdr3_aa: CASSSPTSGSGYEQYF
j_call: TRBJ2-2; v_call: TRBV28; d_call: .; clone_size: .; cdr3_nt: TGTGCCAGCAGCCTCGGGACAAACACCGGGGAGCTGTTTTTT; cdr3_aa: CASSLGTNTGELFF
j_call: TRBJ1-4; v_call: TRBV4-1; d_call: .; clone_size: .; cdr3_nt: TGCGCCAGCAGCCGCAAGGGTGAAAAACTGTTTTTT; cdr3_aa: CASSRKGEKLFF
j_call: TRBJ2-7; v_call: TRBV10-3; d_call: .; clone_size: .; cdr3_nt: TGTGCCATCAGTGGGGCTAGCGGACAGAGGGAGCAGTACTTC; cdr3_aa: CAISGASGQREQYF
j_call: TRBJ2-5; v_call: TRBV7-9; d_call: .; clone_size: .; cdr3_nt: TGTGCCAGCATCCCCGGAGCGTCAGAGACCCAGTACTTC; cdr3_aa: CASIPGASETQYF
j_call: TRBJ2-1; v_call: TRBV5-1; d_call: .; clone_size: .; cdr3_nt: TGCGCCAGCAGCCCCGGGATGAATGAGCAGTTCTTC; cdr3_aa: CASSPGMNEQFF
j_call: TRBJ1-2; v_call: TRBV30; d_call: .; clone_size: .; cdr3_nt: TGTGCCTGGAGTGTAGTGGGAAACTATGGCTACACCTTC; cdr3_aa: CAWSVVGNYGYTF
j_call: TRBJ1-2; v_call: TRBV30; d_call: .; clone_size: .; cdr3_nt: TGTGCCTGGAGTGTAGGAAGGCACGGCTACACCTTC; cdr3_aa: CAWSVGRHGYTF
j_call: TRBJ2-1; v_call: TRBV9; d_call: TRBD2; clone_size: .; cdr3_nt: TGTGCCAGCAGCGTAGATCCCGAGCTAGCGGGAGTAGACGATGAGCAGTTCTTC; cdr3_aa: CASSVDPELAGVDDEQFF
j_call: TRBJ2-6; v_call: TRBV27; d_call: .; clone_size: .; cdr3_nt: TGTGCCAGCGGGGCTTTTTTGGGGGTTCCTGGGGCCAACGTCCTGACTTTC; cdr3_aa: CASGAFLGVPGANVLTF
j_call: TRBJ2-7; v_call: TRBV2; d_call: .; clone_size: once; cdr3_nt: TGTGCCAGCAGTGAATCACAGACGCTCTCCTACGAGCAGTACTTC; cdr3_aa: CASSESQTLSYEQYF
j_call: TRBJ2-1; v_call: TRBV19; d_call: .; clone_size: .; cdr3_nt: TGTGCCAGTAGTATAGATACAGCAGCGACCTACAATGAGCAGTTCTTC; cdr3_aa: CASSIDTAATYNEQFF
j_call: TRBJ2-2; v_call: TRBV5-4; d_call: .; clone_size: few; cdr3_nt: TGTGCCAGCAGTTCAGTCGGGGAGCTGTTTTTT; cdr3_aa: CASSSVGELFF
j_call: TRBJ2-1; v_call: TRBV6-1; d_call: .; clone_size: .; cdr3_nt: TGTGCCAGCAGCAGCTTGACAGTGAATGAGCAGTTCTTC; cdr3_aa: CASSSLTVNEQFF
j_call: TRBJ2-7; v_call: TRBV27; d_call: TRBD2; clone_size: .; cdr3_nt: TGTGCCAGCAGTTTAGGAGCGGGGTACGAGCAGTACTTC; cdr3_aa: CASSLGAGYEQYF
j_call: TRBJ1-1; v_call: TRBV27; d_call: .; clone_size: once; cdr3_nt: TGTGCCAGCAGTTTAGTTGGTGCAACCTTTGAAGCTTTCTTT; cdr3_aa: CASSLVGATFEAFF
j_call: TRBJ1-3; v_call: TRBV25-1; d_call: .; clone_size: .; cdr3_nt: TGTGCCAGCAGTGCCCATTCTTTCACAGAAACCTCTGGAAACACCATATATTTT; cdr3_aa: CASSAHSFTETSGNTIYF
j_call: TRBJ2-7; v_call: TRBV14; d_call: TRBD1; clone_size: .; cdr3_nt: TGTGCCAGCGGGACAGGGTTACACGAGCAGTACTTC; cdr3_aa: CASGTGLHEQYF
j_call: TRBJ2-4; v_call: TRBV28; d_call: .; clone_size: .; cdr3_nt: TGTGCCAGCAGTTTAACAGGGTGGGACAAAAACATTCAGTACTTC; cdr3_aa: CASSLTGWDKNIQYF
j_call: TRBJ2-6; v_call: TRBV9; d_call: .; clone_size: .; cdr3_nt: TGTGCCAGCAGCGCCCCCAGCTCTGGGGCCAACGTCCTGACTTTC; cdr3_aa: CASSAPSSGANVLTF
j_call: TRBJ1-5; v_call: TRBV27; d_call: TRBD1; clone_size: few; cdr3_nt: TGTGCCAGCAGTTTGACAGGGGGGGTTCAGCCCCAGCATTTT; cdr3_aa: CASSLTGGVQPQHF
j_call: TRBJ2-1; v_call: TRBV6-6; d_call: TRBD2; clone_size: .; cdr3_nt: TGTGCCAGCAGTTACTATGCTAGCGGGAGGGACAATGAGCAGTTCTTC; cdr3_aa: CASSYYASGRDNEQFF
j_call: TRBJ1-5; v_call: TRBV16; d_call: .; clone_size: .; cdr3_nt: TGTGCCAGCAGCCTTTCGTTGCAGGGAGCCCAGCATTTT; cdr3_aa: CASSLSLQGAQHF
j_call: TRBJ2-7; v_call: TRBV25-1; d_call: .; clone_size: few; cdr3_nt: TGTGCCAGCAGTCACTTACTTGGTGGAGAGCAGTACTTC; cdr3_aa: CASSHLLGGEQYF
j_call: TRBJ2-7; v_call: TRBV6-1; d_call: TRBD2; clone_size: .; cdr3_nt: TGTGCCAGCGTGGGGGGGGGCGAGCAGTACTTC; cdr3_aa: CASVGGGEQYF
j_call: TRBJ2-4; v_call: TRBV7-9; d_call: .; clone_size: .; cdr3_nt: TGTGCCAGCAGCTCGCTAGTTAACATTCAGTACTTC; cdr3_aa: CASSSLVNIQYF
j_call: TRBJ2-7; v_call: TRBV28; d_call: TRBD2; clone_size: .; cdr3_nt: TGTGCCAGCAGTTTAGGCCGTGGGGCGAGTCTAGCGGGAGATCCCCGGGGCTACGAGCAGTACTTC; cdr3_aa: CASSLGRGASLAGDPRGYEQYF
j_call: TRBJ2-7; v_call: TRBV29-1; d_call: TRBD1; clone_size: .; cdr3_nt: TGCAGCGTTGGCCAGGGGGCGTACGAGCAGTACTTC; cdr3_aa: CSVGQGAYEQYF
j_call: TRBJ2-1; v_call: TRBV5-4; d_call: TRBD2; clone_size: .; cdr3_nt: TGTGCCAGCAGCCCGGGACTAGCGGGGAATGAGCAGTTCTTC; cdr3_aa: CASSPGLAGNEQFF
j_call: TRBJ2-5; v_call: TRBV27; d_call: .; clone_size: .; cdr3_nt: TGTGCCAGCAGTTTAATACGGGGCCACGAGACCCAGTACTTC; cdr3_aa: CASSLIRGHETQYF
j_call: TRBJ2-7; v_call: TRBV6-5; d_call: .; clone_size: .; cdr3_nt: TGTGCCAGCAGTTACTCGTCCGGGACAAGGTCTTACGAGCAGTACTTC; cdr3_aa: CASSYSSGTRSYEQYF
j_call: TRBJ2-2; v_call: TRBV5-6; d_call: TRBD2; clone_size: .; cdr3_nt: TGTGCCAGCAGCTCCTATGGACTAGCGGGAAGGGGGGAGCTGTTTTTT; cdr3_aa: CASSSYGLAGRGELFF
j_call: TRBJ2-3; v_call: TRBV7-9; d_call: .; clone_size: .; cdr3_nt: TGTGCCAGCAGCTTGGGCAACATCGCAGATACGCAGTATTTT; cdr3_aa: CASSLGNIADTQYF
j_call: TRBJ2-5; v_call: TRBV27; d_call: .; clone_size: .; cdr3_nt: TGTGCCAGCAGTTTATCCCGGGGCGGCCCCCAAGAGACCCAGTACTTC; cdr3_aa: CASSLSRGGPQETQYF
j_call: TRBJ2-1; v_call: TRBV4-2; d_call: TRBD2; clone_size: .; cdr3_nt: TGTGCCAGCAGCCAGAACCTTCTAGCGGGGGCTTACAATGAGCAGTTCTTC; cdr3_aa: CASSQNLLAGAYNEQFF
j_call: TRBJ2-3; v_call: TRBV7-3; d_call: TRBD2; clone_size: .; cdr3_nt: TGTGCCAGCAGCTGGGGACTAGCGGGAGGGCCGACAGATACGCAGTATTTT; cdr3_aa: CASSWGLAGGPTDTQYF
j_call: TRBJ2-7; v_call: TRBV28; d_call: .; clone_size: .; cdr3_nt: TGTGCCAGCCAAGACCGGGACACCGCCTACGAGCAGTACTTC; cdr3_aa: CASQDRDTAYEQYF
j_call: TRBJ2-7; v_call: TRBV7-2; d_call: TRBD2; clone_size: .; cdr3_nt: TGTGCCAGCAGCTTCGAGGGAGGGATTGAGACCTACGAGCAGTACTTC; cdr3_aa: CASSFEGGIETYEQYF
j_call: TRBJ1-1; v_call: TRBV4-2; d_call: .; clone_size: once; cdr3_nt: TGTGCCAGCAGCCAAGACTGGGGGTTCACTGAAGCTTTCTTT; cdr3_aa: CASSQDWGFTEAFF
j_call: TRBJ1-1; v_call: TRBV28; d_call: .; clone_size: .; cdr3_nt: TGTGCCAGCAGGTCACTTTGGGGGTTCGGAAACACTGAAGCTTTCTTT; cdr3_aa: CASRSLWGFGNTEAFF
j_call: TRBJ1-4; v_call: TRBV28; d_call: .; clone_size: .; cdr3_nt: TGTGCCAGCAGTTTTAGGGAGGGGGTTATAACTAATGAAAAACTGTTTTTT; cdr3_aa: CASSFREGVITNEKLFF
j_call: TRBJ2-7; v_call: TRBV6-5; d_call: TRBD2; clone_size: .; cdr3_nt: TGTGCCAGCAGTTACGAGGCGGGAGGGCAGGAGCAGTACTTC; cdr3_aa: CASSYEAGGQEQYF
j_call: TRBJ1-1; v_call: TRBV6-1; d_call: TRBD1; clone_size: .; cdr3_nt: TGTGCCAGCAATTGGGACAGCCCCCTGAACACTGAAGCTTTCTTT; cdr3_aa: CASNWDSPLNTEAFF
j_call: TRBJ2-5; v_call: TRBV13; d_call: TRBD2; clone_size: .; cdr3_nt: TGTGCCAGCAGCTTAGTCGGTCTAGCGGCCGACGGAGAGACCCAGTACTTC; cdr3_aa: CASSLVGLAADGETQYF
j_call: TRBJ2-1; v_call: TRBV7-9; d_call: TRBD2; clone_size: .; cdr3_nt: TGTGCCAGCAGCGCAAGACTAGCGGGAGAAAAGGGTGAGCAGTTCTTC; cdr3_aa: CASSARLAGEKGEQFF